This is a list of T cell receptor beta chains from one sample in a study of blood T cell repertoires in COVID-19. Clones were sequenced by immunoSEQ multiplex PCR, and TCRdb holds only the in-frame ones, with some missing. The sample yields around 230,000 clones, roughly 89% seen once. The sequenced sample consisted of PBMCs or T cells enriched from blood (not recorded which). All receptors come from a man younger than 35 with acute COVID-19. Both conserved end residues are part of each CDR3. A D gene is named only where the DNA matches it firmly. For some rows the clone size is stated as once, few or many, or as a class when expanded; others skip it.

d_gene: NA; abundance: NA; j_gene: TRBJ2-7; v_gene: TRBV30; CDR3aa: CAWSRRGIPTSEQYF; CDR3nt: TGTGCCTGGAGTCGCCGCGGGATCCCAACCTCCGAGCAGTACTTC
d_gene: NA; abundance: few; j_gene: TRBJ1-5; v_gene: TRBV27; CDR3aa: CASSLYFSNQPQHF; CDR3nt: TGTGCCAGCAGTCTCTATTTTAGCAATCAGCCCCAGCATTTT
d_gene: TRBD1; abundance: NA; j_gene: TRBJ1-3; v_gene: TRBV15; CDR3aa: CATSRDRDRGNTIYF; CDR3nt: TGTGCCACCAGCAGAGACCGGGACAGGGGAAACACCATATATTTT
d_gene: NA; abundance: NA; j_gene: TRBJ1-6; v_gene: TRBV28; CDR3aa: CASYETLDSPRNSPLHF; CDR3nt: TGTGCCAGCTACGAAACGCTTGACAGCCCGCGGAATTCACCCCTCCACTTT
d_gene: NA; abundance: NA; j_gene: TRBJ2-7; v_gene: TRBV12-3/TRBV12-4; CDR3aa: CASSLRRDEQYF; CDR3nt: TGTGCCAGCAGTTTGCGCAGGGACGAGCAGTACTTC
d_gene: NA; abundance: once; j_gene: TRBJ2-7; v_gene: TRBV7-8; CDR3aa: CASSLVAGQGSYEQYF; CDR3nt: TGTGCCAGCAGCTTAGTAGCGGGACAGGGCTCCTACGAGCAGTACTTC
d_gene: NA; abundance: NA; j_gene: TRBJ2-2; v_gene: TRBV24-1; CDR3aa: CATEGGNTGELFF; CDR3nt: TGTGCCACCGAAGGCGGGAACACCGGGGAGCTGTTTTTT
d_gene: NA; abundance: once; j_gene: TRBJ1-5; v_gene: TRBV11-2; CDR3aa: CASSTNGDQPQHF; CDR3nt: TGTGCCAGCAGCACTAACGGGGATCAGCCCCAGCATTTT
d_gene: NA; abundance: NA; j_gene: TRBJ2-5; v_gene: TRBV4-2; CDR3aa: CASSQLAEGTQYF; CDR3nt: TGTGCCAGCAGCCAATTGGCCGAGGGGACCCAGTACTTC
d_gene: TRBD1; abundance: NA; j_gene: TRBJ2-1; v_gene: TRBV5-1; CDR3aa: CASSPGQGDEQFF; CDR3nt: TGCGCCAGCAGCCCGGGACAGGGCGATGAGCAGTTCTTC
d_gene: NA; abundance: NA; j_gene: TRBJ1-2; v_gene: TRBV27; CDR3aa: CASSSTTGNYGYTF; CDR3nt: TGTGCCAGCAGTTCCACCACAGGGAACTATGGCTACACCTTC
d_gene: TRBD1; abundance: NA; j_gene: TRBJ1-1; v_gene: TRBV7-9; CDR3aa: CASSAHRGTVTEAFF; CDR3nt: TGTGCCAGCAGCGCTCACAGGGGGACGGTCACTGAAGCTTTCTTT
d_gene: TRBD2; abundance: NA; j_gene: TRBJ2-4; v_gene: TRBV4-1; CDR3aa: CASSLGLAGLAKNIQYF; CDR3nt: TGCGCCAGCAGCCTGGGACTAGCGGGTTTAGCCAAAAACATTCAGTACTTC
d_gene: NA; abundance: NA; j_gene: TRBJ1-2; v_gene: TRBV19; CDR3aa: CASSPSTSGGYGYTF; CDR3nt: TGTGCCAGTAGTCCCTCTACCTCGGGTGGCTATGGCTACACCTTC
d_gene: TRBD1; abundance: NA; j_gene: TRBJ1-1; v_gene: TRBV15; CDR3aa: CATSTLQGGTEAFF; CDR3nt: TGTGCCACCAGCACCCTACAGGGGGGCACTGAAGCTTTCTTT
d_gene: NA; abundance: NA; j_gene: TRBJ1-5; v_gene: TRBV28; CDR3aa: CASSLFGRGPDQPQHF; CDR3nt: TGTGCCAGCAGTTTGTTCGGCAGGGGACCCGATCAGCCCCAGCATTTT
d_gene: NA; abundance: NA; j_gene: TRBJ2-1; v_gene: TRBV7-8; CDR3aa: CASSLGGEQFF; CDR3nt: TGTGCCAGCAGCTTAGGAGGCGAGCAGTTCTTC
d_gene: TRBD2; abundance: NA; j_gene: TRBJ2-3; v_gene: TRBV6-5; CDR3aa: CASSYELAGPTDTQYF; CDR3nt: TGTGCCAGCAGTTACGAGCTAGCGGGTCCCACAGATACGCAGTATTTT
d_gene: TRBD2; abundance: NA; j_gene: TRBJ2-3; v_gene: TRBV19; CDR3aa: CASSILAGETDTQYF; CDR3nt: TGTGCCAGTAGTATACTAGCGGGAGAGACAGATACGCAGTATTTT
d_gene: TRBD2; abundance: NA; j_gene: TRBJ2-7; v_gene: TRBV6-2/TRBV6-3; CDR3aa: CASSYEYRDKLAGRYEQYF; CDR3nt: TGTGCCAGCAGTTACGAATACAGGGACAAACTAGCGGGACGTTACGAGCAGTACTTC